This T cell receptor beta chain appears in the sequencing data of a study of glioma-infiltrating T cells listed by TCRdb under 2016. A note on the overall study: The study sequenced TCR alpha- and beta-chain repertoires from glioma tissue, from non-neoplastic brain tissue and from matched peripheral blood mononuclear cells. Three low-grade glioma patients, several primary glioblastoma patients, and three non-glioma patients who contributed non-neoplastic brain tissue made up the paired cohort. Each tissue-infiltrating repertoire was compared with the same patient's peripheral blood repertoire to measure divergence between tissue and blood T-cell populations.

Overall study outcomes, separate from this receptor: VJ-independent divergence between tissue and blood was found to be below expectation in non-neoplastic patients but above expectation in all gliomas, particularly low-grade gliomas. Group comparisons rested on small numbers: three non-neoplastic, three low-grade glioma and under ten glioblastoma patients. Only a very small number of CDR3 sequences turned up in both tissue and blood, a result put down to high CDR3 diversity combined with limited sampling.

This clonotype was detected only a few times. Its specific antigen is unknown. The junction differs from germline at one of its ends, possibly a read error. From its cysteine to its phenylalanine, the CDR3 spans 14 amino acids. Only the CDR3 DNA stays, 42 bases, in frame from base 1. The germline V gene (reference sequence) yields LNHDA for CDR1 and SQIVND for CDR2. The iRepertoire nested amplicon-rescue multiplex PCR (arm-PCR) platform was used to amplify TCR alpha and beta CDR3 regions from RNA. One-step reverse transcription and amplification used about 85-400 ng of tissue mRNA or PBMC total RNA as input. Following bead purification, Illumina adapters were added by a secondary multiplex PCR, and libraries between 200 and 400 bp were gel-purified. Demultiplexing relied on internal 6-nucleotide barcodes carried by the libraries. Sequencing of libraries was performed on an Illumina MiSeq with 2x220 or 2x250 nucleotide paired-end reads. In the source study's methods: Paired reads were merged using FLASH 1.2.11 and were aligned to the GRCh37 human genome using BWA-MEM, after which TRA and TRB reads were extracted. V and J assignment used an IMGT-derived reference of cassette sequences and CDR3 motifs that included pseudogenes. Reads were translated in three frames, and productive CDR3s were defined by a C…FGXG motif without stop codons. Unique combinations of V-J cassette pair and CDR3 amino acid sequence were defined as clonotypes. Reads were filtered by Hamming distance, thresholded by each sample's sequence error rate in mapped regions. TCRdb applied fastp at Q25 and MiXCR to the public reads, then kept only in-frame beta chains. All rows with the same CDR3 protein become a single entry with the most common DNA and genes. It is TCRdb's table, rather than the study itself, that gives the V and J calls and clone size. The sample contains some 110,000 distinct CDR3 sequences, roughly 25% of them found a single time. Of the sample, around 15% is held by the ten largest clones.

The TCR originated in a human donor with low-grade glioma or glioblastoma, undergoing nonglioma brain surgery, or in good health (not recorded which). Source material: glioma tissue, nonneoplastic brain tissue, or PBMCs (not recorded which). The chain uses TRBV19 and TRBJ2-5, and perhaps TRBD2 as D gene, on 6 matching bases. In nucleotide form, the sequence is TGTGCCAGTAGTATCCCGGGACTTCAAGAGACCCAGTGCTTC. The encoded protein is CASSIPGLQETQCF.